Presented here are 13 T cell receptor beta chains from one specimen sequenced in a study of cytomegalovirus exposure and HLA in healthy donors. The PCR used 60 Vbeta and 13 Jbeta primers. Clones were read by immunoSEQ multiplex PCR, and TCRdb kept only the in-frame ones, dropping some. The repertoire holds approximately 190,000 clones, roughly 87% seen once, with around 0.99% in the top ten. The sample consisted of PBMCs. All receptors come from a boy under 10 years old in good health and CMV-seronegative.

This clone has a single count. CDR3 protein: CASPQPGLAGGSSYNEQFF. The CDR3 DNA follows: TGTGCCAGTCCGCAGCCGGGACTAGCGGGAGGAAGCTCCTACAATGAGCAGTTCTTC. The chain employs TRBV27 and TRBJ2-1; 15 bases line up with TRBD2. The germline V gene has CDR1 MNHEY and CDR2 SMNVEV (reference sequence). The CDR3 runs to 19 residues. J was trimmed by 0 bases and V by 9 bases; bases with no gene match: 12.

V and J are TRBV5-1 and TRBJ1-2, with D hard to call. Germline V gene data show CDR1 as SGHRS and CDR2 as YFSETQ. The CDR3 runs to 15 residues. V was pared by 3 bases and J by 6 bases, with 18 bases between. The CDR3 spells CASSSLLMGRDGYTF. The CDR3 DNA reads as TGCGCCAGCAGCTCCCTCCTTATGGGGAGAGATGGCTACACCTTC.

The chain combines TRBV28 with TRBJ2-5; possible D gene TRBD2, 5 bases. Germline CDR1 and CDR2: MDHEN and SYDVKM. The ends were cut back, 9 bases at V and 4 bases at J, with 15 bases in the middle. The CDR3 extends over 13 amino acids. The CDR3 here is CASRRSGRETQYF. The CDR3 nucleotides are TGTGCCAGTAGGAGGTCCGGTCGAGAGACCCAGTACTTC.

The V gene is TRBV10-3, the J gene TRBJ2-1, with 8 bases matching TRBD2. Germline V gene data show CDR1 as ENHRY and CDR2 as SYGVKD. The CDR3 has 13 amino acids. With V trimmed by 10 bases and J by 1 base, 3 bases remained unmatched. In DNA form, the CDR3 reads TGTGCCACCCGGGAGGGTTCCTACAATGAGCAGTTCTTC. This translates into CATREGSYNEQFF.

The gene calls are TRBV30 and TRBJ1-1; the match to TRBD1 covers 7 bases. There are 16 residues in the CDR3. The V and J ends lost 4 bases and 5 bases, in that order; junction bases with no gene match: 16. Per germline, CDR1 GTSNPN and CDR2 SVGIG (reference sequence). CDR3 in amino acids: CAWNYVRQGAGTEAFF. CDR3 bases: TGTGCCTGGAACTATGTTCGACAGGGCGCGGGGACTGAAGCTTTCTTT.

V is TRBV10-3 and J is TRBJ1-2; the D gene is possibly TRBD1 (6 bases). The germline V and J ends were trimmed by 2 bases and 2 bases, with 15 bases remaining between them. CDR1 ENHRY and CDR2 SYGVKD come from the germline V gene. This CDR3 spans 16 amino acids. The CDR3 loop is CAISEPPGTKNYGYTF. The CDR3 DNA reads TGTGCCATCAGTGAGCCCCCCGGGACAAAAAACTATGGCTACACCTTC.

The V gene is TRBV2, the J gene TRBJ2-1, with TRBD2 identical over 12 bases. Germline lookup yields CDR1 SNHLY and CDR2 FYNNEI. V shed 3 bases, J shed 5 bases, and the junction held 5 bases outside the gene matches. The length of the CDR3 is 16 residues. The CDR3: CASSDEASGGDNEQFF. The CDR3 bases are TGTGCCAGCAGTGACGAGGCTAGCGGGGGGGACAATGAGCAGTTCTTC.

The CDR3 nucleotides read TGTGCCAGTAGTAGGAGGGAGAACAATCAGCCCCAGCATTTT. Its translation is CASSRRENNQPQHF. This sequence joins TRBV19 and TRBJ1-5; D gene unclear. Germline CDR1 reads LNHDA; CDR2 reads SQIVND (reference sequence). Trimming shortened V by 4 bases and J by 3 bases, and 10 bases separated the two germline ends. This CDR3 region has 14 residues.

V gene TRBV2 combines with J gene TRBJ2-5; D possibly corresponds to TRBD2 (5 bases). Germline lookup yields CDR1 SNHLY and CDR2 FYNNEI. The CDR3 extends over 12 amino acids. V was trimmed by 4 bases and J by 9 bases, leaving 12 bases between them. Here the CDR3 reads CASSGRLSAQYF. CDR3 sequence (DNA): TGTGCCAGCAGTGGGAGGCTTTCGGCCCAGTACTTC.

This clone was seen just once. Here the CDR3 DNA reads TGTGCCAGCAGTTTAACAGGGCTCGCCTACGAGCAGTACTTC. This codes for CASSLTGLAYEQYF. The chain has TRBV28 and TRBJ2-7, with D perhaps TRBD1 (6 bases). Between the trimmed V and J ends, which lost 2 bases and 2 bases, there was a span of 10 bases. Germline V gene lookup returns CDR1 MDHEN and CDR2 SYDVKM. This CDR3 region has 14 residues.

The V and J genes are TRBV2 and TRBJ2-5; TRBD1 matches 11 bases. The DNA end is more similar to TRBJ2-7, so the J call may be wrong. Germline CDR1 reads SNHLY; CDR2 reads FYNNEI. This CDR3 has 15 residues. The DNA for the CDR3 is TGTGCCAGCTACGTACCGGGACAGGGGGAGGTCGAGCAGTACTTC. Its protein product is CASYVPGQGEVEQYF.

The chain combines TRBV5-1 with TRBJ2-7, with TRBD2 matching over 9 bases. CDR1 is SGHRS and CDR2 is YFSETQ in the germline V gene. The CDR3 extends over 17 amino acids. With V trimmed by 0 bases and J by 2 bases, 9 bases remained unmatched. DNA of the CDR3: TGCGCCAGCAGCTTGGCAAATAAAGCGGGGGGAACCTACGAGCAGTACTTC. It translates to CASSLANKAGGTYEQYF.

The chain combines TRBV4-2 with TRBJ2-1; D is unclear. The CDR3 totals 14 residues. CDR1 is LGHNA, CDR2 YNFKEQ, per germline. V dropped 4 bases and J dropped 4 bases, with 11 bases sitting between them. The CDR3 reads CASSPLPTYNEQFF. CDR3 nucleotides: TGTGCCAGCAGCCCCCTCCCAACTTACAATGAGCAGTTCTTC.